The TCR beta chain under discussion was sequenced for a study of blood T cells in healthy people across ages. PCR was performed a second time for about 7 to 11 cycles using a sample-barcoded 5' primer and a J-beta primer mix. TCRdb reprocessed the 5' RACE reads via MiXCR and lists one record per CDR3 protein. The table lists approximately 1.5 million distinct CDR3 sequences, 35% to 45% of them singletons. CDR3 size: 14 residues. The germline V and J ends were trimmed by 4 bases and 4 bases, with 11 bases remaining between them. Germline lookup yields CDR1 SEHNR and CDR2 FQNEAQ (reference sequence). The clonotype comes from a woman aged 18 to 35 in good health. Sequenced material: blood. The chain employs TRBV7-9 and TRBJ2-1; TRBD1 might be the D (5 bases). DNA of the CDR3: TGTGCCAGCAGCTCACCCACAGGTTACAATGAGCAGTTCTTC. Residues: CASSSPTGYNEQFF. Full variable domain (remainder filled in from reference TRBV7-9 and TRBJ2-1): DTGVSQNPRHKITKRGQNVTFRCDPISEHNRLYWYRQTLGQGPEFLTYFQNEAQLEKSRLLSDRFSAERPKGSFSTLEIQRTEQGDSAMYLCASSSPTGYNEQFFGPGTRLTVL.